This TCR beta chain is from a study of prognosis after radiotherapy for stage I lung cancer. As for the study in general: In 14 to 15 patients the disease was a newly diagnosed primary stage I lung tumor, whereas a few had oligometastatic NSCLC following surgical resection of the primary tumor. Radiotherapy used SBRT, divided into 3 to 5 fractions and reaching a biologically effective dose of at least 100 Gy.

TCR beta CDR3 was amplified from genomic DNA by two-round multiplex PCR. For every TRBV and TRBJ gene, a specific primer was used in first-round PCR. In TCRdb, the multiplex PCR reads were re-called with MiXCR into one record per CDR3 protein. The sample includes about 11,000 distinct CDR3 sequences, roughly 51% of them seen just once. V shed 7 bases and J 0 bases; nucleotides not matched to a gene: 8. The CDR3 contains 15 residues. Looked up from germline, CDR1 is SGHTA and CDR2 is FQGNSA. Assessment by CT and PET/CT found all patients node-negative, and none had prior chemotherapy, radiotherapy or other malignancies. With two time points in the design, about 6 milliliters of peripheral blood were drawn at each one. This clonotype was recorded many times.

The rearrangement uses TRBV7-2 and TRBJ2-5; 7 nucleotides line up with TRBD2. The specimen comprised PBMCs, sampled before or after stereotactic body radiation therapy (not recorded which). The sequence was obtained from a donor over 45 with non-small cell lung cancer. CDR3 bases: TGTGCCAGCACCCGGTGGGGGGGTCACCAAGAGACCCAGTACTTC. Its protein product is CASTRWGGHQETQYF.